This TCR beta chain was documented in a study of T cell repertoires in cytomegalovirus infection. About the research overall: Recently described HLA-C-restricted plus well-studied HLA-B-restricted CMV epitopes were used. CMV infection together with matching HLA type was indicated by public TCR beta signatures.

TCRdb itself ran the reads through MiXCR, one entry per CDR3 protein. The repertoire includes about 920,000 distinct CDR3 sequences, 31% of them detected once, and over 10% sits in the top ten. Study-wide results and caveats: HLA-C-restricted TCR beta clonotypes specific for CMV led the ex vivo response.

Remarks on this clonotype: What it recognizes is unknown. One junction end disagrees with the germline gene, perhaps due to a read error.

The CDR3 runs to 16 residues. Germline CDR1 DFQATT, CDR2 SNEGSKA (reference sequence). The source material was cultured CD8+ T cells from PBMCs, sampled from culture after CMV antigen stimulation. The V call is TRBV20-1, the J call TRBJ1-1, with D possibly TRBD1 on 6 matching bases. The receptor's source is a human donor in good health (CMV status not recorded). Some clones in this sample may be carry-over from other donors' samples. The CDR3 is CGARGIIGRGNTEAFF. The CDR3 nucleotides are TGCGGTGCTAGAGGTATAATAGGCAGGGGGAACACTGAAGCTTTCTTT.